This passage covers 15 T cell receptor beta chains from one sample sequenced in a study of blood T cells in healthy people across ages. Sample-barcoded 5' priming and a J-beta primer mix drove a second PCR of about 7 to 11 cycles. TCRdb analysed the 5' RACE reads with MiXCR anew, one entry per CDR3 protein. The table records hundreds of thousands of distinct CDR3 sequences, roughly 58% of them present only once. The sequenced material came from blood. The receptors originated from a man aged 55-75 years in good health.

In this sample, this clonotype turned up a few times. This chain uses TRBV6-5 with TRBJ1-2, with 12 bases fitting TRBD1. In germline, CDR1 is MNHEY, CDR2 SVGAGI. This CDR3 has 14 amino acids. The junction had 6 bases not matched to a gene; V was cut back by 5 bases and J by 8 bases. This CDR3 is CASSRGQGAGGYTF. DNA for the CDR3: TGTGCCAGCAGTAGGGGACAGGGGGCAGGCGGCTACACCTTC.

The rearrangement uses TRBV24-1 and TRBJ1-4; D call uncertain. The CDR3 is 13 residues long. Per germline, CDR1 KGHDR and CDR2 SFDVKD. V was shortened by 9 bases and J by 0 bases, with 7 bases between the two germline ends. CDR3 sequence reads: CATADATNEKLFF. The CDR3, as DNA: TGTGCCACCGCTGATGCAACTAATGAAAAACTGTTTTTT.

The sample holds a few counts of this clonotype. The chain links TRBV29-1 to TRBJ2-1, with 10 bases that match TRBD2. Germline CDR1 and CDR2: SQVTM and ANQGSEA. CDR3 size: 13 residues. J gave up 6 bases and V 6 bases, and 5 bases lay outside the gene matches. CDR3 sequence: CSVAGGQGNEQFF. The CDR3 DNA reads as TGCAGCGTAGCGGGGGGGCAGGGCAATGAGCAGTTCTTC.

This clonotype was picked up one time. The CDR3 nucleotides read TGTGCCAGCAGTTATTCGGCTATCCAAGGGGCGCGGGAGGAAAAACTGTTTTTT. This sequence encodes CASSYSAIQGAREEKLFF. V is TRBV6-5 and J is TRBJ1-4, with a possible D match to TRBD1 (5 bases). V was cut by 3 bases and J by 8 bases, with 25 bases left in between. The germline CDR1 and CDR2 sequences are MNHEY and SVGAGI. The CDR3 is 18 amino acids.

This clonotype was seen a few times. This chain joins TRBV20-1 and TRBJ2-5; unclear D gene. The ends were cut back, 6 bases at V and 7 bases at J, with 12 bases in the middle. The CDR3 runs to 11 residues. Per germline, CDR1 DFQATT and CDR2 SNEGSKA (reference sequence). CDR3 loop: CSAVGDRTQYF. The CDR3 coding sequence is TGCAGTGCCGTCGGAGACCGGACCCAGTACTTC.

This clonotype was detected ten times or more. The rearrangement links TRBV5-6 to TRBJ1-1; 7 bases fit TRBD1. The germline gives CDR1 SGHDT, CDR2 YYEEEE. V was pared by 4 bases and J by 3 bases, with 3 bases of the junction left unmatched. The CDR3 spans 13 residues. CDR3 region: CASSETGDTEAFF. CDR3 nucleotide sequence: TGTGCCAGCAGCGAAACAGGGGACACTGAAGCTTTCTTT.

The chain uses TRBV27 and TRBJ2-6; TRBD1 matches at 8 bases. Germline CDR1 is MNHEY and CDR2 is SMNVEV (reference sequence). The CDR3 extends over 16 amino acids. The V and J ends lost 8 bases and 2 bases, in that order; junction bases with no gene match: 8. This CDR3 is CASGGQGFTGANVLTF. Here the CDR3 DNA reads TGTGCCAGCGGCGGACAGGGATTCACTGGGGCCAACGTCCTGACTTTC.

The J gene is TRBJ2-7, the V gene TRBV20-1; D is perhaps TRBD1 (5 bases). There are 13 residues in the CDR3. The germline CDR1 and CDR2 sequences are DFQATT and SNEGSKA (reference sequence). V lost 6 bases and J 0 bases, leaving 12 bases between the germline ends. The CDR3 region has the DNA TGCAGTGCACCAGGGCCTAGCTCCTACGAGCAGTACTTC. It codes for CSAPGPSSYEQYF.

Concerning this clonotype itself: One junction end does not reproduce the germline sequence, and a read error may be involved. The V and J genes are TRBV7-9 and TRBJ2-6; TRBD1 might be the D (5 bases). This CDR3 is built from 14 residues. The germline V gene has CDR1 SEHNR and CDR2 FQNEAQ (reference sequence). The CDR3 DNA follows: TGTGCCAAGACAACGGGCTCTGGGGCCAACGTCCAGACTTTC. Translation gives CAKTTGSGANVQTF.

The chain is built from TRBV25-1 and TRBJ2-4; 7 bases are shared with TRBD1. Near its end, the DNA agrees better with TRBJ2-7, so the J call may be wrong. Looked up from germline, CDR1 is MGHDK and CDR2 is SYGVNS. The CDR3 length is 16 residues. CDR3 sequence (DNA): TGTGCCAGCAGTGAATTGAACCATCAGACAGGGCACGAGCAGTACTTC. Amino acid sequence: CASSELNHQTGHEQYF.

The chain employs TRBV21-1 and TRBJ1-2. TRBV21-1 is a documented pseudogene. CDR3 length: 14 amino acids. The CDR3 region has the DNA TGTGCCAGCAGCAAAGGTCGGCAGAACTATGGCTACACCTTC. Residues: CASSKGRQNYGYTF.

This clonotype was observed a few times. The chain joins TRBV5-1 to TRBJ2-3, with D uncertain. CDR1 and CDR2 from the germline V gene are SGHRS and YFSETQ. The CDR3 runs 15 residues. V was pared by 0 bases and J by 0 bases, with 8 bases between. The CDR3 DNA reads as TGCGCCAGCAGCTTGGTCCTAGTTAGCACAGATACGCAGTATTTT. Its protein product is CASSLVLVSTDTQYF.

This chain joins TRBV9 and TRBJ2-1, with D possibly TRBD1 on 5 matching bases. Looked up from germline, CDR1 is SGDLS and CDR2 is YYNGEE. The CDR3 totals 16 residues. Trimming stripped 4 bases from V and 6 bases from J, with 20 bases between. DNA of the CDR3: TGTGCCAGCAGCACTCGACAGTCCCACCCAGGCAATGAGCAGTTCTTC. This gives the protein CASSTRQSHPGNEQFF.

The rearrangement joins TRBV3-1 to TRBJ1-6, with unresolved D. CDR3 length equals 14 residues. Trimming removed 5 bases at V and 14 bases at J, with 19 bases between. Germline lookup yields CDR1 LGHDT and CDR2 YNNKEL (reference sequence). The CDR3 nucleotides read TGTGCCAGCAGCGAGACCCGGGCAATTCAAGCCCTCCACTTT. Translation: CASSETRAIQALHF.

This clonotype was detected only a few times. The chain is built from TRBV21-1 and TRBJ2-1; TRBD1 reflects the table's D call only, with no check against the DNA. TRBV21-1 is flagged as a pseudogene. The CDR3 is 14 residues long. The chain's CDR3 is CASRTSERLNEQFF. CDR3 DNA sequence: TGTGCCAGCCGGACATCCGAGCGGTTGAATGAGCAGTTCTTC.